This T cell receptor beta chain is from a study of T cell responses to AZD1222 COVID-19 vaccine. With regard to this clone: Its antigen is not identified.

Repertoires were generated with immunoSEQ multiplex PCR, while TCRdb's copy carries only in-frame clones and drops some. Of roughly 180,000 clones listed, 85% to 95% are singletons. Germline CDR1 reads MGHRA; CDR2 reads YSYEKL. This CDR3 comprises 19 residues. J lost 4 bases, V lost 1 base, and 14 bases had no gene match. Whole-study results and caveats: Only 5 or 6 people who got AZD1222 tested seropositive at baseline. Spike-specific TCRs gained breadth and depth after people received two AZD1222 doses.

The chain is built from TRBV4-1 and TRBJ1-3; 9 positions agree with TRBD1. The sample here was peripheral blood, taken 28 days after the second dose of the MenACWY control vaccine. The receptor was isolated from an adult who received the MenACWY meningococcal vaccine as a control. CDR3 bases: TGCGCCAGCAGCCAAGGGACAGGGGACCACCTGGTGACAGGAAACACCATATATTTT. This codes for CASSQGTGDHLVTGNTIYF.